This TCR beta chain was sequenced in a study of molecular identifiers for immune sequencing clone quantification. Broader study findings: Approximately 910,000 naive cells reportedly did not prevent detection of spiked Jurkat TCR RNA from one cell.

V was pared by 3 bases and J by 0 bases, with 12 bases between. From germline, CDR1 is MNHEY and CDR2 SMNVEV (reference sequence). The CDR3 loop spans 15 amino acids. Concerning this clonotype: Its cognate antigen is unknown.

One entry per CDR3 protein results from TCRdb running MiXCR on the PCR reads. The sample consists of about 510,000 distinct CDR3 sequences, under 30% of them appearing once. This clonotype was obtained from a human donor in good health. Some libraries in this study had Jurkat cell RNA spiked in. The chain carries TRBV27 and TRBJ2-7; the D call may be TRBD1 or TRBD2 (5 bases each). The sequenced material came from naive CD8+ T cells from blood, with Jurkat cell RNA spiked in. The subset here: FACS-sorted CD8+CD4-CCR7+CD45RA+ naive T cells. CDR3 loop: CASSFAGTGSYEQYF. In DNA, the CDR3 is TGTGCCAGCAGTTTCGCCGGGACGGGCTCCTACGAGCAGTACTTC.